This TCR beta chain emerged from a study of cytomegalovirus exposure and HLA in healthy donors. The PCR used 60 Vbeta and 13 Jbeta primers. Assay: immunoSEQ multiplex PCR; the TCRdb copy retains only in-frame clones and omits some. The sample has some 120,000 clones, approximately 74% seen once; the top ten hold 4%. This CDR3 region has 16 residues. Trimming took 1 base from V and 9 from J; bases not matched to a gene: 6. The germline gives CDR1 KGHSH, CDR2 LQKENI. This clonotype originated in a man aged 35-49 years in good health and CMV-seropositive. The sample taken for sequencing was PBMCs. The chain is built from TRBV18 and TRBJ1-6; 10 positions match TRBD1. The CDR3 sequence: CASSPRQGAKGSPLHF. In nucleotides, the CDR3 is TGTGCCAGCTCACCACGACAGGGGGCAAAAGGTTCACCCCTCCACTTT.